A selection of T cell receptor beta chains follows, all from one sample in a study of cytomegalovirus exposure and HLA in healthy donors. Only in-frame clones appear in the TCRdb table, and some are missing; sequencing was by immunoSEQ multiplex PCR. The sample lists roughly 180,000 clones; less than 85% were seen once. The sequencing sample was made of PBMCs. Receptors were obtained from a male donor in good health and CMV-seronegative. The CDR3 runs from the conserved cysteine through the conserved F or W. Each record gives: J gene, D gene, CDR3 length, V gene, clone size, CDR3 DNA, CDR3 protein. D genes are given only for firm matches. Only part of the rows carry a size: once, few, many, or a class if the clone is expanded.

>TRBJ2-1|TRBD1|14|TRBV10-3|-
TGTGCCATCAGGCCTGGGACAGGGTGGAATGAGCAGTTCTTC
CAIRPGTGWNEQFF
>TRBJ2-1|TRBD2|17|TRBV7-6|-
TGTGCCAGCAGCCGAGCATCTAGCGGGAGTCGGCTCTATGAGCAGTTCTTC
CASSRASSGSRLYEQFF
>TRBJ1-1|TRBD1|15|TRBV5-1|-
TGCGCCAGCAGCTCGGCAGGGGGGATGAGAACTGAAGCTTTCTTT
CASSSAGGMRTEAFF
>TRBJ2-5|TRBD2|17|TRBV7-6|few
TGTGCCAGCAGCCCGGGACTAGCGGGAGGGGGCCAAGAGACCCAGTACTTC
CASSPGLAGGGQETQYF
>TRBJ1-1|-|10|TRBV20-1|few
TGCAGCGGATCAGGGTCTGAAGCTTTCTTT
CSGSGSEAFF
>TRBJ2-7|-|13|TRBV15|-
TGTGCCACCAGCACAGGGTTTGCCTACGAGCAGTACTTC
CATSTGFAYEQYF
>TRBJ1-4|TRBD1|15|TRBV9|-
TGTGCCAGCAGCGTCGGGGGACAGGGGTCTGAAAAACTGTTTTTT
CASSVGGQGSEKLFF
>TRBJ2-1|TRBD2|17|TRBV7-2|-
TGTGCCAGCAGCTTACCTCATAGCGGGAGTGCGTACAATGAGCAGTTCTTC
CASSLPHSGSAYNEQFF
>TRBJ2-5|TRBD2|12|TRBV28|-
TGTGCCAGCAGTTGGGGGGGGGAGACCCAGTACTTC
CASSWGGETQYF
>TRBJ2-1|-|15|TRBV10-3|-
TGTGCCATCAGTGCCGTTTTGGAAGGGAGGAATGAGCAGTTCTTC
CAISAVLEGRNEQFF
>TRBJ1-5|-|12|TRBV7-2|-
TGTGCCAGCAGCTTGAGGGATCAGCCCCAGCATTTT
CASSLRDQPQHF
>TRBJ1-3|-|14|TRBV27|-
TGTGCCAGCAGTGACCGAGGGCTGGGTAACACCATATATTTT
CASSDRGLGNTIYF
>TRBJ2-5|-|16|TRBV27|-
TGTGCCAGCAGTTCTCCAACGGGCGCGGGTTCCGAGACCCAGTACTTC
CASSSPTGAGSETQYF
>TRBJ2-5|-|13|TRBV9|once
TGTGCCAGCAGCCGGGGGACCCTTGAGACCCAGTACTTC
CASSRGTLETQYF
>TRBJ1-5|-|16|TRBV4-3|-
TGCGCCAGCAGCCAAGATCCGTTTAATGGCAATCAGCCCCAGCATTTT
CASSQDPFNGNQPQHF
>TRBJ1-2|-|14|TRBV7-8|-
TGTGCCAGCGGTCGACAGAAGACTAACTATGGCTACACCTTC
CASGRQKTNYGYTF
>TRBJ2-5|TRBD2|17|TRBV13|-
TGTGCCAGCAGCTTAGGCCCTACTAGCGGGCGCCAAGAGACCCAGTACTTC
CASSLGPTSGRQETQYF
>TRBJ2-5|-|14|TRBV5-4|-
TGTGCCAGCAGCTTGGACAGCACGCAAGAGACCCAGTACTTC
CASSLDSTQETQYF
>TRBJ1-2|TRBD1|12|TRBV6-1|-
TGTGCCAGACGGGAGACAGGGAGTGGCTACACCTTC
CARRETGSGYTF
>TRBJ2-7|TRBD2|11|TRBV7-2|-
TGTGCCAGCAACCTCTGGGGGGGTAGGAACTTC
CASNLWGGRNF
>TRBJ2-7|-|14|TRBV5-4|-
TGTGCCAGCAGCCGCGGTGGGGGCGCGGGCGAGCAGTACTTC
CASSRGGGAGEQYF
>TRBJ2-7|TRBD1|14|TRBV5-1|-
TGCGCCAGCAGCTTCCGGACAGGGGACCACGAGCAGTACTTC
CASSFRTGDHEQYF
>TRBJ2-1|-|11|TRBV18|-
TGTGCCAGCTCACTCAACAATGAGCAGTTCTTC
CASSLNNEQFF
>TRBJ2-3|TRBD1|15|TRBV7-9|once
TGTTCCACTAACAAAGGACAGGAGAGCACAGATACGCAGTATTTT
CSTNKGQESTDTQYF
>TRBJ1-6|TRBD1|15|TRBV18|once
TGTGCCAGCTCACCATCGGGACAGGGAAATTCACCCCTCCACTTT
CASSPSGQGNSPLHF
>TRBJ2-1|-|15|TRBV6-6|-
TGTGCCAGCAGGGGGAGATCTAGCCGGGAGCATGAGCAGTTCTTC
CASRGRSSREHEQFF
>TRBJ1-1|-|16|TRBV7-2|-
TGTGCCAGCAGCCAAGTTAGGGGCCAAACACCAACTGAAGCTTTCTTT
CASSQVRGQTPTEAFF
>TRBJ1-2|-|13|TRBV10-3|few
TGTGCCGCGGAGGGGTCTAATTCCTATGGCTACACCTTC
CAAEGSNSYGYTF
>TRBJ1-1|-|13|TRBV2|-
TGTGCCAGCACTGAACTCAGACAGTCAAAAGCTTTCTTT
CASTELRQSKAFF
>TRBJ2-7|TRBD2|17|TRBV11-2|-
TGTGCCAGCAGCTTATTCTGGGATGTTAGCGGGACATACGAGCAGTACTTC
CASSLFWDVSGTYEQYF
>TRBJ2-3|TRBD1|15|TRBV7-3|-
TGTGCCAGCCACCCCGGACAGGGTGGAAGAGATACGCAGTATTTT
CASHPGQGGRDTQYF
>TRBJ2-1|TRBD1|15|TRBV10-3|-
TGTGCCATCAGTGATGGGACAGCATCCTACAATGAGCAGTTCTTC
CAISDGTASYNEQFF
>TRBJ2-3|TRBD2|15|TRBV28|-
TGTGCCAGCAGCCCTCCGGGACTAGCGGGAGATACGCAGTATTTT
CASSPPGLAGDTQYF
>TRBJ1-3|TRBD1|15|TRBV5-1|-
TGCGCCAGCAGCGGGGGACAGGGGTCTGGAAACACCATATATTTT
CASSGGQGSGNTIYF
>TRBJ2-1|-|15|TRBV27|once
TGTGCCAGCAGTTTCCGGGGGGCCAAGTACAATGAGCAGTTCTTC
CASSFRGAKYNEQFF
>TRBJ2-3|-|15|TRBV5-4|-
TGTGCCAGCAGCTCTTTACAGGGACACACAGATACGCAGTATTTT
CASSSLQGHTDTQYF
>TRBJ1-3|-|16|TRBV11-3|-
TGTGCCAGCAGCTTAGGTCCCGCAGGGTCTGGAAACACCATATATTTT
CASSLGPAGSGNTIYF
>TRBJ1-6|-|15|TRBV4-2|-
TGTGCCAGCAGCCAAGTCTGGCAGGGGAATTCACCCCTCCACTTT
CASSQVWQGNSPLHF
>TRBJ2-7|-|14|TRBV7-9|-
TGTGCCAGCAGCTTCAAGGGACAAGACTACGAGCAGTACTTC
CASSFKGQDYEQYF
>TRBJ1-1|-|14|TRBV11-1|few
TGTGCCAGCAGCCCCGGGACAAAAAAAACTGAAGCTTTCTTT
CASSPGTKKTEAFF
>TRBJ1-2|-|15|TRBV7-9|-
TGTGCCAGCAGCTCAGATTTGAATAATAACTATGGCTACACCTTC
CASSSDLNNNYGYTF
>TRBJ2-3|TRBD2|16|TRBV4-3|-
TGCGCCAGCAGCCAAGCAGCGGGAGGCCTCACAGATACGCAGTATTTT
CASSQAAGGLTDTQYF
>TRBJ2-1|TRBD2|16|TRBV2|once
TGTGCCAGCAGTGAAGGTCCGGGACTAGCGAGGAATGAGCAGTTCTTC
CASSEGPGLARNEQFF
>TRBJ2-1|TRBD1|16|TRBV5-1|-
TGCGCCAGCAGCCTCACACCGGGACAGGGTGACAATGAGCAGTTCTTC
CASSLTPGQGDNEQFF
>TRBJ1-5|-|14|TRBV28|-
TGTGCCAGCGAATCGGGGTCTGCCAATCAGCCCCAGCATTTT
CASESGSANQPQHF
>TRBJ2-3|TRBD1|16|TRBV9|few
TGTGCCAGCAGCGCTCATGACAGGGCCCCCACAGATACGCAGTATTTT
CASSAHDRAPTDTQYF
>TRBJ1-2|-|16|TRBV5-8|-
TGTGCCAGCAGCTTGCGATCGGCCGCCGGGATCTATGGCTACACCTTC
CASSLRSAAGIYGYTF
>TRBJ2-1|TRBD2|16|TRBV11-2|-
TGTGCCAGCAGCTTTAGCGGGGGCAAAGCCTACAATGAGCAGTTCTTC
CASSFSGGKAYNEQFF
>TRBJ2-1|TRBD2|12|TRBV28|-
TGTGCCAGCAGGCGACTAGCGGGTATGCAGCTCTTC
CASRRLAGMQLF
>TRBJ2-7|-|14|TRBV10-3|-
TGTGCCATCAGTGGAGCTGGGGCCTCCTACGAGCAGTACTTC
CAISGAGASYEQYF
>TRBJ2-7|-|12|TRBV7-8|-
TGTGCCAGCCGAGGGCGGTCCTACGAGCAGTACTTC
CASRGRSYEQYF
>TRBJ1-1|-|13|TRBV7-9|-
TGTTCCCGCAGCTTAGAAGGGGGCACTGAAGCTTTCTTT
CSRSLEGGTEAFF
>TRBJ2-2|-|13|TRBV9|-
TGTGCCAGCAGCGCGAGTAACACCGGGGAGCTGTTTTTT
CASSASNTGELFF
>TRBJ2-5|-|14|TRBV7-8|-
TGTGCCAGCAGCTTAGCGCCGAACCAGGGGACCCAGTACTTC
CASSLAPNQGTQYF
>TRBJ2-1|TRBD2|15|TRBV27|-
TGTGCCAGCAGACACTTCAGCGGGGGGTCCAATGAGCAGTTCTTC
CASRHFSGGSNEQFF
>TRBJ2-5|TRBD2|18|TRBV5-4|-
TGTGCCAGCAGCAACCTCGGGGGGGCCTTCCCGAGCCGGGAGACCCAGTACTTC
CASSNLGGAFPSRETQYF
>TRBJ2-3|-|14|TRBV7-3|-
TGTGCCAGCAGCCTGGGACTTAGCACAGATACGCAGTATTTT
CASSLGLSTDTQYF
>TRBJ2-1|TRBD2|17|TRBV4-2|-
TGTGCCAGCAGCCAAGATCCGAGCGGACTAGCGGGGAATGAGCAGTTCTTC
CASSQDPSGLAGNEQFF
>TRBJ1-1|TRBD1|18|TRBV5-6|-
TGTGCCAGCAGCATAGGGACAGGGGTGAGAACTAGAAACACTGAAGCTTTCTTT
CASSIGTGVRTRNTEAFF
>TRBJ1-5|-|16|TRBV7-2|-
TGTGCCAGCAGCTTAGGCCCAGCAGGGGGCAATCAGCCCCAGCATTTT
CASSLGPAGGNQPQHF